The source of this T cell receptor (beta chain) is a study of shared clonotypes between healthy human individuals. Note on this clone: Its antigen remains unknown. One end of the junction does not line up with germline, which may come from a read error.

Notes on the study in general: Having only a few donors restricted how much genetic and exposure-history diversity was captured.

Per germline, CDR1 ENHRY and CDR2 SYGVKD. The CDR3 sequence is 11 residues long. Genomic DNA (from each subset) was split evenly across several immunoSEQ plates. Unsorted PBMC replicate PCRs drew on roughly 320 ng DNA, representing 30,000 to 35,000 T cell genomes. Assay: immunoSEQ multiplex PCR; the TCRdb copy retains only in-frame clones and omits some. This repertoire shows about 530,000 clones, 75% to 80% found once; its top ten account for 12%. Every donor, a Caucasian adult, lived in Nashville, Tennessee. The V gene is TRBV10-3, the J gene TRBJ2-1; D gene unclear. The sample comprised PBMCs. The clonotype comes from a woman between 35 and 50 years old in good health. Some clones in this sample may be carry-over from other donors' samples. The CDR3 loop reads CAVSSYNEQFF. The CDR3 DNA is TGTGCCGTCAGCTCCTACAATGAGCAGTTCTTC.